Below are 16 T cell receptor beta chains sequenced from a single sample in a study of blood T cell repertoires in COVID-19. Assay used: immunoSEQ multiplex PCR; TCRdb lists only in-frame clones, some missing. This sample yields fewer than 80,000 clones, of which 79% are seen a single time; approximately 5% belongs to the top ten. The sequencing sample was made of peripheral blood. The receptors shown here come from a woman aged 80 or over with active or convalescent COVID-19.

In this sample, this clone turned up a few times. Here the CDR3 reads CASSYRTVGNYEQYF. The DNA for the CDR3 is TGCGCCAGCAGCTACCGGACAGTAGGTAACTACGAGCAGTACTTC. The rearrangement links TRBV5-1 to TRBJ2-7, with a tentative D call TRBD1 (6 bases). The germline V and J ends were trimmed by 3 bases and 3 bases, with 16 bases remaining between them. The CDR3 sequence is 15 residues long. Germline lookup yields CDR1 SGHRS and CDR2 YFSETQ. Complete variable domain (other parts from reference TRBV5-1 and TRBJ2-7): KAGVTQTPRYLIKTRGQQVTLSCSPISGHRSVSWYQQTPGQGLQFLFEYFSETQRNKGNFPGRFSGRQFSNSRSEMNVSTLELGDSALYLCASSYRTVGNYEQYFGPGTRLTVT.

This chain uses TRBV19 with TRBJ1-2, with D perhaps TRBD1 (5 bases). V was pared by 10 bases and J by 8 bases, with 17 bases between. Per germline, CDR1 LNHDA and CDR2 SQIVND (reference sequence). The CDR3 sequence is 12 residues long. Here the CDR3 reads CATGRGGEGYTF. The CDR3 DNA sequence: TGTGCCACCGGAAGGGGAGGAGAAGGCTACACCTTC.

This clone showed up just a few times. The chain links TRBV29-1 to TRBJ2-3; D not resolved. Trimming stripped 5 bases from V and 0 bases from J, with 9 bases between. The CDR3 contains 13 residues. Germline CDR1 SQVTM, CDR2 ANQGSEA. This CDR3 reads CSVKYGSTDTQYF. CDR3 nucleotide sequence: TGCAGCGTTAAATACGGTAGCACAGATACGCAGTATTTT.

The genes are TRBV7-8 and TRBJ1-1; D is ambiguous. V was clipped by 7 bases and J by 0 bases, with 12 bases between them. The germline V gene has CDR1 SGHVS and CDR2 FQNEAQ. The CDR3 contains 14 residues. CDR3 residues: CASTPEALNTEAFF. As DNA, the CDR3 is TGTGCCAGCACCCCCGAGGCACTGAACACTGAAGCTTTCTTT.

The chain links TRBV13 to TRBJ1-6, with TRBD1 identical over 8 bases. This CDR3 has 16 residues. CDR1 is PRHDT and CDR2 is FYEKMQ in the germline V gene (reference sequence). V was pared by 0 bases and J by 9 bases, with 7 bases of the junction left unmatched. DNA of the CDR3: TGTGCCAGCAGCTTAGGGTCAGGGGGCGGAGGTTCACCCCTCCACTTT. Translated, it gives CASSLGSGGGGSPLHF.

The J gene is TRBJ2-1, the V gene TRBV3-1 (or the pseudogene TRBV3-2), with D tentatively TRBD2 (7 bases). Trimming shortened V by 2 bases and J by 6 bases, and 14 bases separated the two germline ends. Germline V gene sequence: CDR1 LGHDT, CDR2 YNNKEL (reference sequence). CDR3 length: 15 amino acids. The CDR3 sequence: CASSQRGARINEQFF. DNA of the CDR3: TGTGCCAGCAGCCAACGGGGGGCGCGGATCAATGAGCAGTTCTTC.

V and J are TRBV5-6 and TRBJ1-1; a weak D match, TRBD1 (5 bases). The CDR3 contains 14 residues. The germline V and J ends were trimmed by 3 bases and 9 bases, with 18 bases remaining between them. Germline CDR1 and CDR2: SGHDT and YYEEEE. In DNA form, the CDR3 reads TGTGCCAGCAGCTCCCAGGGAATTACTCCTAAAGCTTTCTTT. Amino acids: CASSSQGITPKAFF. Full variable domain (missing parts from reference TRBV5-6 and TRBJ1-1): DAGVTQSPTHLIKTRGQQVTLRCSPKSGHDTVSWYQQALGQGPQFIFQYYEEEERQRGNFPDRFSGHQFPNYSSELNVNALLLGDSALYLCASSSQGITPKAFFGQGTRLTVV.

This chain links TRBV7-2 with TRBJ1-5; no reliable D call. The CDR3 contains 17 residues. Germline assignment: CDR1 SGHTA and CDR2 FQGNSA. The V and J ends lost 1 base and 0 bases respectively, with 13 bases between them. The CDR3: CASSLVPTDSSNQPQHF. In DNA form, the CDR3 reads TGTGCCAGCAGCTTAGTCCCCACAGATTCTAGCAATCAGCCCCAGCATTTT.

The chain joins TRBV12-5 to TRBJ2-3; maybe TRBD1 (6 bases). CDR1 is LGHNT and CDR2 is FRNRAP in the germline V gene. The ends were cut back, 3 bases at V and 6 bases at J, with 16 bases in the middle. The CDR3 loop spans 15 amino acids. The CDR3 protein is CASGFQGWESDTQYF. The CDR3 DNA reads TGTGCTAGTGGTTTTCAGGGGTGGGAAAGTGATACGCAGTATTTT.

This rearrangement joins TRBV30 to TRBJ2-1, with TRBD2 matching 7 bases. The ends lost 2 bases at V and 12 bases at J; junction bases unmatched: 13. CDR3 length: 14 amino acids. The germline V gene has CDR1 GTSNPN and CDR2 SVGIG (reference sequence). CDR3 region: CAWSPPGLGVVQFF. In nucleotides, the CDR3 is TGTGCCTGGAGTCCCCCCGGACTAGGGGTTGTGCAGTTCTTC. Filled out from reference TRBV30 and TRBJ2-1, the complete variable domain reads SQTIHQWPATLVQPVGSPLSLECTVEGTSNPNLYWYRQAAGRGLQLLFYSVGIGQISSEVPQNLSASRPQDRQFILSSKKLLLSDSGFYLCAWSPPGLGVVQFFGPGTRLTVL.

In this sample, this clone turned up a few times. The genes are TRBV3-1 (or the pseudogene TRBV3-2) and TRBJ1-2; D ambiguous. V was cut by 3 bases and J by 4 bases, with 15 bases left in between. Germline CDR1 is LGHDT and CDR2 is YNNKEL (reference sequence). This CDR3 has 15 residues. The CDR3 nucleotides are TGTGCCAGCAGCCAGTTGTACCAGAGGGCCTATGGCTACACCTTC. Protein sequence: CASSQLYQRAYGYTF.

The V gene is TRBV27, the J gene TRBJ1-6, with D unclear. The CDR3 totals 17 residues. V lost 3 bases, J lost 0 bases, and 12 bases lay in between. The germline V gene encodes CDR1 MNHEY and CDR2 SMNVEV (reference sequence). The CDR3 is CASSFSPFSSYNSPLHF. The CDR3 bases are TGTGCCAGCAGTTTCTCCCCTTTTAGCTCCTATAATTCACCCCTCCACTTT.

The chain uses TRBV5-1 and TRBJ2-1; TRBD1 matches 12 bases. The V gene's germline CDR1 is SGHRS and CDR2 YFSETQ. The CDR3 is 16 amino acids. Unmatched junction bases numbered 9, after V lost 4 bases and J lost 7 bases. Written as DNA, the CDR3 is TGCGCCAGCAGCCCCGGCGGGACAGGGGGCTTTAATGAGCAGTTCTTC. It specifies CASSPGGTGGFNEQFF.

The chain joins TRBV5-6 to TRBJ2-3, with D possibly being TRBD2 (6 bases). The CDR3 totals 14 residues. V dropped 1 base and J dropped 8 bases, with 14 bases sitting between them. Looked up from germline, CDR1 is SGHDT and CDR2 is YYEEEE. The CDR3 protein is CASSLPFEAGTQYF. The CDR3 nucleotides are TGTGCCAGCAGCTTGCCCTTCGAAGCGGGTACGCAGTATTTT.

The V call is TRBV19, the J call TRBJ2-2, with TRBD2 matching over 7 bases. After removal of 4 bases from V and 4 bases from J, the junction contained 9 bases not matched to a gene. The CDR3 has 16 residues. Germline values: CDR1 LNHDA, CDR2 SQIVND (reference sequence). DNA of the CDR3: TGTGCCAGTAGTACCCAGGGCGGGAGTATCACCGGGGAGCTGTTTTTT. It translates to CASSTQGGSITGELFF.

The genes are TRBV7-9 and TRBJ1-2; the D gene is possibly TRBD1 (6 bases). The CDR3 is 14 amino acids. V was shortened by 5 bases and J by 8 bases, with 18 bases between the two germline ends. Germline values: CDR1 SEHNR, CDR2 FQNEAQ (reference sequence). CDR3 in amino acids: CASSLPPGAEGYTF. In DNA form, the CDR3 reads TGTGCCAGCAGCCTCCCTCCAGGGGCGGAGGGCTACACCTTC.